The source of this T cell receptor beta chain is a study of T cells in Graves' hyperthyroidism and ophthalmopathy. Study-wide context: Pretreatment peripheral blood was obtained at initial diagnosis.

Researchers amplified the TCR beta CDR3 regions from RNA transcripts. First-round RT-PCR of the TCR CDR3 relied on the HTBI primer set. MiXCR was run by TCRdb on the multiplex PCR reads, yielding one entry per CDR3 protein. The sample has some 350,000 distinct CDR3 sequences, nearly 15% seen once; the top ten hold under 25%. Diagnoses were established using clinical symptoms, serum thyroxine and TRAb, thyroid ultrasound and orbital computed tomography. PBMCs came from 10 ml fresh peripheral blood. This clonotype was detected a few times. V dropped 0 bases and J dropped 4 bases, with 10 bases sitting between them. The CDR3 spans 15 residues. Germline values: CDR1 SGDLS, CDR2 YYNGEE.

Sequences were obtained from blood. V and J are TRBV9 and TRBJ1-4; D might be TRBD1 (5 bases). This TCR came from a woman aged 55-70 years with Graves' ophthalmopathy. The CDR3 nucleotides are TGTGCCAGCAGCGTAGAGGACACCGGTAATGAAAAACTGTTTTTT. Translating it yields CASSVEDTGNEKLFF. Full variable domain (missing parts from reference TRBV9 and TRBJ1-4): DSGVTQTPKHLITATGQRVTLRCSPRSGDLSVYWYQQSLDQGLQFLIQYYNGEERAKGNILERFSAQQFPDLHSELNLSSLELGDSALYFCASSVEDTGNEKLFFGSGTQLSVL.